This T cell receptor beta chain originates from a study of beta chain features in type 1 diabetes. General study findings and limits: TCRB CDR3s were moderately but significantly shorter in Type 1 diabetes patients in all four CD4+ subsets.

Expressed TCRB transcripts were sequenced, since all the RNA that had been isolated was reverse transcribed. Measured with immunoSEQ multiplex PCR; TCRdb has only the in-frame clones, and not every one. The sample contains approximately 170,000 clones, approximately 7.8% of which appear only once. As for this clone: Its specificity is unknown.

V was clipped by 5 bases and J by 8 bases; unmatched bases: 13. The CDR3 is 15 amino acids. Germline CDR1 reads LNHDA; CDR2 reads SQIVND (reference sequence). Sequenced sample: central memory CD4+ T cells from blood. The source is a woman aged 40 to 50 with type 1 diabetes. This rearrangement joins TRBV19 to TRBJ1-1; TRBD1 agrees at 8 bases. The CDR3 sequence: CASSDSGQGRTEAFF. The CDR3 bases are TGTGCCAGTAGTGATTCCGGACAGGGAAGGACGGAAGCTTTCTTT. The whole variable domain, remainder taken from reference TRBV19 and TRBJ1-1, is DGGITQSPKYLFRKEGQNVTLSCEQNLNHDAMYWYRQDPGQGLRLIYYSQIVNDFQKGDIAEGYSVSREKKESFPLTVTSAQKNPTAFYLCASSDSGQGRTEAFFGQGTRLTVV.